Given below is one T cell receptor (beta chain) in context. These data are taken from a study of blood T cell repertoires in COVID-19. Study as a whole: T cells, B-cell-depleted T cells, or PBMCs supplied cDNA or gDNA.

V shed 3 bases, J shed 2 bases, and the junction held 5 bases outside the gene matches. The CDR3 covers 16 residues. As processed by the authors: Scientists estimated how many nucleated cells there were by amplifying reference gene primers. Some clones are missing from TCRdb's copy, which holds only in-frame ones; the method was immunoSEQ multiplex PCR. The V and J calls and clone size come from that table; D and trimming were worked out from the DNA. This table holds roughly 410,000 clones, around 87% found once. The sequence was obtained from a woman aged 60-70 years with COVID-19, enrolled during active disease. Sequenced: peripheral blood. This chain links TRBV23-1 with TRBJ2-1, with 9 bases fitting TRBD1. TRBV23-1 is an ORF for which the function is uncertain. The CDR3 loop reads CASSQWDRVTYNEQFF. CDR3 nucleotide sequence: TGCGCCAGCAGTCAGTGGGACAGGGTGACCTACAATGAGCAGTTCTTC.